The following is a TCR beta chain sequence with its context. This clone was found a few times. Its antigen is unknown. No much larger clone exists at a distance of one base, and base qualities are not known. The sample's time point, from its label and the paper: progressive disease on ibrutinib. For TCR beta library preparation, roughly 2.2 micrograms of genomic DNA were isolated from cryopreserved PBMCs. Longitudinal blood samples from CLL patients on ibrutinib monotherapy underwent high-throughput TCR beta sequencing. The patients took part in an open-label, single-center phase 2 trial of ibrutinib monotherapy. On a MiSeq, deep resolution sequencing aimed for a depth between 1 in 1 million and 1 in 200,000 T cells, with each clonotype covered 10x on average. TCR beta libraries were generated with the immunoSEQ hsTCRB Kit. Per the authors' processing: Data were analyzed with ImmunoSEQ Data Assistant and ImmunoSEQ Analyzer, with V, D and J genes assigned per IMGT definitions. Clonality, which ranges from 0 to 1, was calculated by subtracting the normalized Shannon entropy of productive rearrangement frequencies from one. Only overrepresented clonotypes making up at least 0.05% of each patient's repertoire were included in the public clonotype analysis. About 13 age-matched healthy donor repertoires from immuneACCESS were used as controls for clonality. The table was pulled from immuneACCESS by TCRdb, which kept in-frame rearrangements only. Such tables lose some clones; where checked, under half of the loss comes from unresolved V genes, and the rest has no known cause. V and J calls and clone size are given by that table; D and trimming were obtained from the DNA. For this sample the table gives 270,000 or so clones, of which around 77% were detected only once. The top ten hold about 5% of the sample.

These data are taken from a study of cytotoxic CD8 clonotypes in ibrutinib-treated CLL (dated by TCRdb to the early 2020s). About the full investigation: The cohort included some 14 treatment-naive and roughly 10 relapsed/refractory patients; roughly 17 were IGHV unmutated. Responses were partial in some 24 patients and complete in 2; after median approximately 69 months follow-up, about 14 stayed in remission and some twelve progressed. Response samples were obtained after a median of approximately eleven months of treatment, with a range of about 6 to 36 months. On average, each sample had 255,043 productive templates and approximately 100,000 productive rearrangements. Of the roughly 90 people in the trial, approximately 24 had longitudinal samples available. Cryopreserved peripheral blood mononuclear cells were obtained prior to treatment, at the time of response, and at either disease progression or sustained remission. Every remission and progressive disease sample was obtained while ibrutinib was still being received by the patients. The study at large found these results: Baseline clonality was found to be higher than that of age-matched healthy donors and was strongly correlated with circulating CD8+ T-cell counts. Public clonotypes were rare and either contracted or stayed stable during treatment, and the rise in clonality at ibrutinib response reflected the expansion of private clonotypes. Sampling times were not matched between patients in sustained remission and patients whose disease was progressing, and lymph node repertoires were not examined. Clonality rose at ibrutinib response, remained stable during sustained remission, and dropped back toward baseline at progression.

Counted from cysteine to phenylalanine, this CDR3 has 14 amino acids. This entry keeps only the CDR3 DNA: 42 bases, framed from base 1. A distance of 13 bases separates the germline ends of V and J, which lose 5 bases and 2 bases respectively. For CDR1 and CDR2, the germline V gene lists SGHTA and FQGTGA. This receptor was identified in a human donor with chronic lymphocytic leukemia. The specimen comprised PBMCs, sampled at disease progression, from a patient treated with ibrutinib. The chain links TRBV7-3 with TRBJ2-7; matching of 6 bases hints at TRBD2 as the D gene. The CDR3 protein: CASSQRGGPYEQYF. The DNA reads as follows: TGTGCCAGCAGCCAGAGGGGAGGACCCTACGAGCAGTACTTC.